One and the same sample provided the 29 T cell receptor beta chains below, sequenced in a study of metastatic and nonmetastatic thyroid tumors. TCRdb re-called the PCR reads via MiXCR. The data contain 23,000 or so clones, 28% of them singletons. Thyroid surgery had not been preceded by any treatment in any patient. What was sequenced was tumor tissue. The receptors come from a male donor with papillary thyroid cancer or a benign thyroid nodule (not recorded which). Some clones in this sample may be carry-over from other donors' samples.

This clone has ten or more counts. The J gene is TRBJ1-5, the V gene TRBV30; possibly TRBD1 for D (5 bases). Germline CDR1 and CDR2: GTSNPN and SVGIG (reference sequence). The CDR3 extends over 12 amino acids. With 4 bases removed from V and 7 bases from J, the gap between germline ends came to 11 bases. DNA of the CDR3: TGTGCCTGGAACCAGGGTAACCAGCCCCAGCATTTT. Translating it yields CAWNQGNQPQHF.

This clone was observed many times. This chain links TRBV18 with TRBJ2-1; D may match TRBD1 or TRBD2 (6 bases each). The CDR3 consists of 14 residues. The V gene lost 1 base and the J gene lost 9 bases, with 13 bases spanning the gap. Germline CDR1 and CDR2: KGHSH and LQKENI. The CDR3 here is CASSPQQGGGEQFF. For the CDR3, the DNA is TGTGCCAGCTCACCACAACAGGGAGGCGGTGAGCAGTTCTTC.

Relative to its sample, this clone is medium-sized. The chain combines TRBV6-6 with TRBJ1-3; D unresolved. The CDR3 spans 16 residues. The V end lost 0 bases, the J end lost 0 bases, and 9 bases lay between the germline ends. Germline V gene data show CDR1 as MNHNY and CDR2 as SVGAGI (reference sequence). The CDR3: CASSYSATSSGNTIYF. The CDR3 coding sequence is TGTGCCAGCAGTTACTCCGCCACTAGCTCTGGAAACACCATATATTTT.

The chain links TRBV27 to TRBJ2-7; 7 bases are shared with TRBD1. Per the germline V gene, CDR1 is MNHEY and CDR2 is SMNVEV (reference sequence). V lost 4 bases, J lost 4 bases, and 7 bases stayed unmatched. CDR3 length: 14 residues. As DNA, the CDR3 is TGTGCCAGCAGTTCCGGACAGGCCCAGTACGAGCAGTACTTC. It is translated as CASSSGQAQYEQYF.

As DNA, the CDR3 is TGCGCCAGCAGCTTGGCTCAGACGGCGGGGGATTCACCCCTCCACTTT. It is translated as CASSLAQTAGDSPLHF. The chain uses TRBV5-1 and TRBJ1-6; perhaps TRBD1 as D (5 bases). Germline CDR1 SGHRS, CDR2 YFSETQ. The V end was cut by 0 bases, the J end by 8 bases, with 15 bases between. The CDR3 spans 16 residues.

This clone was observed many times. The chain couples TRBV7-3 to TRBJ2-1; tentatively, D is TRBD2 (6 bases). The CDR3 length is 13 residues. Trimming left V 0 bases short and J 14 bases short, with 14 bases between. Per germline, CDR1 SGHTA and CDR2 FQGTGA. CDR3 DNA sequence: TGTGCCAGCAGCTTAACGCCGAGGGACTTAAAGTTCTTC. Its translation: CASSLTPRDLKFF.

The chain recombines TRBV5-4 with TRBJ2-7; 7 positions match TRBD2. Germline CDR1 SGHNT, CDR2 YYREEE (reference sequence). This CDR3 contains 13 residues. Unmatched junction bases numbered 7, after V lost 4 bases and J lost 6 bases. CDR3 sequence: CASSPGAGREQYF. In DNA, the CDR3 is TGTGCCAGCAGCCCAGGAGCGGGGCGCGAGCAGTACTTC.

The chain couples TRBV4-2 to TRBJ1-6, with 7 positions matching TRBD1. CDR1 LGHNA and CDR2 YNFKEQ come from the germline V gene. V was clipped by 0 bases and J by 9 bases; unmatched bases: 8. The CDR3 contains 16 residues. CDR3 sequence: CASSQDSGDSTSPLHF. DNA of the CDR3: TGTGCCAGCAGCCAAGATTCGGGGGACAGTACTTCACCCCTCCACTTT.

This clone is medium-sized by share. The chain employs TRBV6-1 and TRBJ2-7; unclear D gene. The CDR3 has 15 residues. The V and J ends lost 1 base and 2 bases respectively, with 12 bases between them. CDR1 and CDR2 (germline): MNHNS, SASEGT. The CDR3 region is CASSEGLDGAYEQYF. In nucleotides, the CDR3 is TGTGCCAGCAGTGAAGGTCTAGACGGAGCCTACGAGCAGTACTTC.

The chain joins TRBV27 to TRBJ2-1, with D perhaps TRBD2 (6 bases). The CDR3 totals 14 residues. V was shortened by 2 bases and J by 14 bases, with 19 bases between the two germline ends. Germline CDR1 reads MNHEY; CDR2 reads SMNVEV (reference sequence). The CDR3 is CASSLGGGIWGEFF. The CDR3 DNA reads TGTGCCAGCAGTTTAGGAGGCGGTATTTGGGGGGAGTTCTTC.

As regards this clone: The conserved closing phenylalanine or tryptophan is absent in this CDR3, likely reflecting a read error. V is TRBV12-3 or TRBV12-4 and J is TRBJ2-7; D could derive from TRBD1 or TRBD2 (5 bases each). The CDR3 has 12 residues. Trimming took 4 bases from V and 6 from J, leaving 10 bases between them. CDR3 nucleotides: TGTGCCAGCAGTTGGACAAGCGGCGAGCAGTACTCC. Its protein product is CASSWTSGEQYS.

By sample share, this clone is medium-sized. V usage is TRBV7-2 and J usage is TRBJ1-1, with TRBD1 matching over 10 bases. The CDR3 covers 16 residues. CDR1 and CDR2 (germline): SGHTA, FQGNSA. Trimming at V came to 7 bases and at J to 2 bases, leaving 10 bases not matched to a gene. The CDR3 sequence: CASNSATGGLNTEAFF. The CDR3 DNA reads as TGTGCCAGCAACTCCGCGACAGGGGGCCTCAACACTGAAGCTTTCTTT.

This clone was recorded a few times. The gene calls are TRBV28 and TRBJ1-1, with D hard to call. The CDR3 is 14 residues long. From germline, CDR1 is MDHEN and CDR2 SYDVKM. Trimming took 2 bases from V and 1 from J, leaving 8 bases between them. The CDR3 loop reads CASSLAVRNTEAFF. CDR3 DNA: TGTGCCAGCAGTTTAGCAGTTCGGAACACTGAAGCTTTCTTT.

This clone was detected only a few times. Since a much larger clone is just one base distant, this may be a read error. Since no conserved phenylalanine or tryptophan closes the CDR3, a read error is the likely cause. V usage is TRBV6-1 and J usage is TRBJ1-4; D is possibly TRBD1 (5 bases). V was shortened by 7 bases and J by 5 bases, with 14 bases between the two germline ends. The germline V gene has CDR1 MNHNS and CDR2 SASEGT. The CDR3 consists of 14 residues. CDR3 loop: CASTRYRGNEKLFS. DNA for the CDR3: TGTGCCAGCACCAGATATCGGGGGAATGAAAAACTGTTTTCT.

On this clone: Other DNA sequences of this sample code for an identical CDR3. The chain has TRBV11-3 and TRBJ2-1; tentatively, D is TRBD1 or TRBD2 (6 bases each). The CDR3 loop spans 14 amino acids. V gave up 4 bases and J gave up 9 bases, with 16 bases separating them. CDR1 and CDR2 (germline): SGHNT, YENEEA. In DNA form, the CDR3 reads TGTGCCAGCAGCTCAGCGGGCAGGGGCGGTGAGCAGTTCTTC. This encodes CASSSAGRGGEQFF.

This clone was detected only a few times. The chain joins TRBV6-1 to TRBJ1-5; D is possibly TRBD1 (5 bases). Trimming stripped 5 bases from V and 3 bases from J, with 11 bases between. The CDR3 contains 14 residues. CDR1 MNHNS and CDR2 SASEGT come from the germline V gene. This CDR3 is CASSTGGNNQPQHF. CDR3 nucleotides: TGTGCCAGCAGTACGGGGGGAAACAATCAGCCCCAGCATTTT.

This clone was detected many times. The chain's CDR3 is CASSVDPLPSDTQYF. CDR3 DNA: TGTGCCAGCAGCGTAGATCCCCTGCCATCAGATACGCAGTATTTT. The gene calls are TRBV9 and TRBJ2-3; no reliable D call. The CDR3 loop spans 15 amino acids. V lost 0 bases and J 4 bases, leaving 12 bases between the germline ends. Looked up from germline, CDR1 is SGDLS and CDR2 is YYNGEE.

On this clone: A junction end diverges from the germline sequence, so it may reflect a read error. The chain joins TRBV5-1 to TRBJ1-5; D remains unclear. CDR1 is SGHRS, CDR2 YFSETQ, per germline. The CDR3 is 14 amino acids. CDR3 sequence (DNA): TGCGCAAGCAGCTTGTCCGGGCCCAATCAGCCCCAGCATTTT. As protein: CASSLSGPNQPQHF.

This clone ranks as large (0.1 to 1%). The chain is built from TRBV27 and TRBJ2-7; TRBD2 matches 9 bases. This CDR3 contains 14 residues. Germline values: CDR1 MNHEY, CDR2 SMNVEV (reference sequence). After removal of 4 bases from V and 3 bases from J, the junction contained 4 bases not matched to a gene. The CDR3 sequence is CASSSSGVDYEQYF. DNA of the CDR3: TGTGCCAGCAGTTCTAGCGGGGTTGACTACGAGCAGTACTTC.

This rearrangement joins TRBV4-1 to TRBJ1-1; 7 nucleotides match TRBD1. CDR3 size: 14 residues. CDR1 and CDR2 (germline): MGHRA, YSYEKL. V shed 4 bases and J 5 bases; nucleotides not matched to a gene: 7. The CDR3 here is CASSPRQGFTEAFF. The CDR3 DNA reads TGCGCCAGCAGCCCACGACAGGGCTTTACTGAAGCTTTCTTT.

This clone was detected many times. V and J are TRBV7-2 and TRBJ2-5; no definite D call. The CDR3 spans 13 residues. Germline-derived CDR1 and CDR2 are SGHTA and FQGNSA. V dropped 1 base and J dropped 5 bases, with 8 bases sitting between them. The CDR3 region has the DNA TGTGCCAGCAGCTTAGTTGTTCGCGAGACCCAGTACTTC. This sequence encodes CASSLVVRETQYF.

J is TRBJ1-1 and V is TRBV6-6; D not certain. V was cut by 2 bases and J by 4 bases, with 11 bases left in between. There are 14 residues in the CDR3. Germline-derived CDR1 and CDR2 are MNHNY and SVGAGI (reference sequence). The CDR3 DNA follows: TGTGCCAGCAGTTACAGCAGTGTTAGCACTGAAGCTTTCTTT. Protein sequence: CASSYSSVSTEAFF.

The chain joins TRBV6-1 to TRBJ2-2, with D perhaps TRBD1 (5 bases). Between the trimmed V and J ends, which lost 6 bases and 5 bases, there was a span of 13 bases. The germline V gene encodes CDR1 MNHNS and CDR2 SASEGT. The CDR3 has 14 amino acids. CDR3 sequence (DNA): TGTGCCAGCAGGACGTACAGGCGAACCGGGGAGCTGTTTTTT. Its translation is CASRTYRRTGELFF.

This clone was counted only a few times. In DNA form, the CDR3 reads TGTGCCAGCAGTGGGGGGGGCTGGCAGCCCCAGCATTTT. Amino acids: CASSGGGWQPQHF. V gene TRBV6-1 combines with J gene TRBJ1-5, with D maybe TRBD1 (6 bases). This CDR3 has 13 amino acids. CDR1 MNHNS and CDR2 SASEGT come from the germline V gene. V lost 4 bases, J lost 7 bases, and 11 bases lay in between.

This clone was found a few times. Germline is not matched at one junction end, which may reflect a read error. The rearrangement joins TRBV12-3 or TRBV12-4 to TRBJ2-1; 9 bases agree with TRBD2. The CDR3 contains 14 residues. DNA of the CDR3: TGTGCCAGCAGTCTAGCGGGATCTCGGAATGAGCAGTTCTTC. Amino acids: CASSLAGSRNEQFF.

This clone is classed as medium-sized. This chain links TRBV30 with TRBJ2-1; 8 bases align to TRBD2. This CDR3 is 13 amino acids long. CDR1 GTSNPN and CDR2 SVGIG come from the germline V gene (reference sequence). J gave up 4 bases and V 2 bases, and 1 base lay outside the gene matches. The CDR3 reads CAWSTSGYNEQFF. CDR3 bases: TGTGCCTGGAGTACTAGCGGATACAATGAGCAGTTCTTC.

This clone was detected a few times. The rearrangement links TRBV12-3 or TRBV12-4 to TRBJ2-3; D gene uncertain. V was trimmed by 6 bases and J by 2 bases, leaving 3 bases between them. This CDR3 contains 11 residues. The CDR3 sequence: CASRVTDTQYF. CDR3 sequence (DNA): TGTGCCAGCAGAGTCACAGATACGCAGTATTTT.

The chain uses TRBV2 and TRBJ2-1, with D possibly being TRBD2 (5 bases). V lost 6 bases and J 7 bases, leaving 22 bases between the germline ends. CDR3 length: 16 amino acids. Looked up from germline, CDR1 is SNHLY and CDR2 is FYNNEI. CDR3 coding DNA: TGTGCCAGCAGAGGGAATCTAGCCCGAAAAGTGAATGAGCAGTTCTTC. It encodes CASRGNLARKVNEQFF.

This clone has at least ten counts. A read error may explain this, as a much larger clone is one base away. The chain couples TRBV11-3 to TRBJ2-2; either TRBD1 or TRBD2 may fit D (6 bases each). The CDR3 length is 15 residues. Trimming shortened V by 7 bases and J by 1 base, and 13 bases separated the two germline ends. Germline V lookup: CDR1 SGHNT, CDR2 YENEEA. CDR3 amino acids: CASIPGGRNTGELFF. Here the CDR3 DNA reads TGTGCCAGCATCCCCGGGGGCAGGAACACCGGGGAGCTGTTTTTT.